This T cell receptor (beta chain) was sequenced for a study of identical twins. cDNA carried unique molecular identifiers, and a universal primer site was added by template switching. Each CDR3 protein gets one entry after TCRdb re-called the 5' RACE reads with MiXCR. The data show approximately 550,000 distinct CDR3 sequences, with about 20% seen just once and more than 0.4% held by the top ten. This clonotype was recorded a few times. Germline V CDR1 and CDR2: SGHTA, FQGTGA. CDR3 length equals 14 residues. V gave up 6 bases and J gave up 0 bases, with 10 bases separating them. This sample also appeared in a second study, on yellow fever vaccine responses in identical twins.

The clonotype comes from a woman aged 18 to 35 in good health. The V gene is TRBV7-3, the J gene TRBJ2-3; TRBD2 is a possible D gene (5 bases). Sequencing was done on a sample of CD4+ T cells sorted from blood. The CDR3 here is CASSWESSTDTQYF. DNA for the CDR3: TGTGCCAGCAGTTGGGAGTCTAGCACAGATACGCAGTATTTT.